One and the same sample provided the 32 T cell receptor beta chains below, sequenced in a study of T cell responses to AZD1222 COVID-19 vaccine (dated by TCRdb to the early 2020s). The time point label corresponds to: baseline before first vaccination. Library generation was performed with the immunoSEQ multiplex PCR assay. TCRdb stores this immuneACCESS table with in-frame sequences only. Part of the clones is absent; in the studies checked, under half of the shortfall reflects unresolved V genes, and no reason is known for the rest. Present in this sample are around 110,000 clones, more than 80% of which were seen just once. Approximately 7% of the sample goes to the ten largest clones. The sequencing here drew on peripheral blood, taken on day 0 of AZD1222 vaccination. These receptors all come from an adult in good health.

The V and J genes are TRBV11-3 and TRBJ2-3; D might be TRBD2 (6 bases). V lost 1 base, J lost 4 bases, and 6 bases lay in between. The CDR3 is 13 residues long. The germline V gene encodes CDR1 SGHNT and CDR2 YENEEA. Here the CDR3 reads CASSLGEADTQYF. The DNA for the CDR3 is TGTGCCAGCAGCTTAGGGGAGGCAGATACGCAGTATTTT.

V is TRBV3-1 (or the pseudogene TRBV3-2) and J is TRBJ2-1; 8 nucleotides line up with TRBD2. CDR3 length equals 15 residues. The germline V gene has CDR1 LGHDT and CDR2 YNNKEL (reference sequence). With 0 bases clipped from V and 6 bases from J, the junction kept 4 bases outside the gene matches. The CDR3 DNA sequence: TGTGCCAGCAGCCAAGAAGTCGGGAGGGCCAATGAGCAGTTCTTC. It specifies CASSQEVGRANEQFF.

This chain's CDR3 is CASSTGTGLNQPQHF. CDR3 DNA: TGTGCCAGCAGCACAGGGACAGGGTTGAATCAGCCCCAGCATTTT. The V gene is TRBV3-1 (or the pseudogene TRBV3-2), the J gene TRBJ1-5, with TRBD1 identical over 9 bases. V trimming: 5 bases; J trimming: 4 bases; junction bases outside the gene matches: 6. CDR3 size: 15 residues. Looked up from germline, CDR1 is LGHDT and CDR2 is YNNKEL (reference sequence).

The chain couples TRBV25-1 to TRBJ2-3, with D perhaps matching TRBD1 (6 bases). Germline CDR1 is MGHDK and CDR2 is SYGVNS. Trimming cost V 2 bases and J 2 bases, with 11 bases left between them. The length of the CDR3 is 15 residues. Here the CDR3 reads CASSERDTYTDTQYF. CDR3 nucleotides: TGTGCCAGCAGTGAACGGGACACTTACACAGATACGCAGTATTTT. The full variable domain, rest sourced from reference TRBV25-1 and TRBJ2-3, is EADIYQTPRYLVIGTGKKITLECSQTMGHDKMYWYQQDPGMELHLIHYSYGVNSTEKGDLSSESTVSRIRTEHFPLTLESARPSHTSQYLCASSERDTYTDTQYFGPGTRLTVL.

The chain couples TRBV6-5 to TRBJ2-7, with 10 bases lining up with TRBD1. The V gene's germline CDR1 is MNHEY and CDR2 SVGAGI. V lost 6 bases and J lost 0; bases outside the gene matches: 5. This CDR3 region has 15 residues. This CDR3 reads CASRGRQGASYEQYF. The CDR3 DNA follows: TGTGCCAGCAGAGGTCGACAGGGGGCCTCCTACGAGCAGTACTTC.

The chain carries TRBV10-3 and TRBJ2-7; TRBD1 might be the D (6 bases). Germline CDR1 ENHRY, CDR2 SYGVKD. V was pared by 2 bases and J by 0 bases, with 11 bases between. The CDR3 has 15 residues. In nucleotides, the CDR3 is TGTGCCATCAGTGAGGGCAGGGGCAGCTCCTACGAGCAGTACTTC. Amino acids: CAISEGRGSSYEQYF.

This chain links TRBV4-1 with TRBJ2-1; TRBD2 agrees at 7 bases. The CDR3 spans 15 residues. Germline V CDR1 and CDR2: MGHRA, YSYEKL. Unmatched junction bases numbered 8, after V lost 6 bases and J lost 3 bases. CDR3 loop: CASRQLARDYNEQFF. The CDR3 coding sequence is TGCGCCAGCAGACAACTAGCGAGAGACTACAATGAGCAGTTCTTC.

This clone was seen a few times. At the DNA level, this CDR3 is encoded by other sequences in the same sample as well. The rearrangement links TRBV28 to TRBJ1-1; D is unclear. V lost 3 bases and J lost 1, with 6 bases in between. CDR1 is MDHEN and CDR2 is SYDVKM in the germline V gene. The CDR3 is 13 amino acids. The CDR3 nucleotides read TGTGCCAGCAGTTTCTCGAGGAACACTGAAGCTTTCTTT. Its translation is CASSFSRNTEAFF.

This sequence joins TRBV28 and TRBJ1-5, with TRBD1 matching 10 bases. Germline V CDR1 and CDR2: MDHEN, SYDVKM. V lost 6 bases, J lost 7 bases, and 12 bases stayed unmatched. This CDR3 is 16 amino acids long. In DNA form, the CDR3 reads TGTGCCAGCAGCGTCTGGGACAGGGGCGCCAAACAGCCCCAGCATTTT. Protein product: CASSVWDRGAKQPQHF. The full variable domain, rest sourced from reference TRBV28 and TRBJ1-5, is DVKVTQSSRYLVKRTGEKVFLECVQDMDHENMFWYRQDPGLGLRLIYFSYDVKMKEKGDIPEGYSVSREKKERFSLILESASTNQTSMYLCASSVWDRGAKQPQHFGDGTRLSIL.

CDR3 nucleotide sequence: TGTGCCAGCAGCTCCCGGACTAGCTCCTACGAGCAGTACTTC. The encoded protein is CASSSRTSSYEQYF. This chain joins TRBV7-2 and TRBJ2-7; 7 nucleotides match TRBD2. The CDR3 sequence is 14 residues long. Trimming took 4 bases from V and 0 from J; bases not matched to a gene: 3. Germline-derived CDR1 and CDR2 are SGHTA and FQGNSA.

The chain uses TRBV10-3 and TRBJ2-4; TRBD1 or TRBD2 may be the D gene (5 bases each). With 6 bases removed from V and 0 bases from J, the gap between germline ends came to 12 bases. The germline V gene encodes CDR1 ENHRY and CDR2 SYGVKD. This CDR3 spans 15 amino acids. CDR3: CAISREGPAKNIQYF. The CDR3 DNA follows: TGTGCCATCAGCAGAGAGGGACCAGCCAAAAACATTCAGTACTTC.

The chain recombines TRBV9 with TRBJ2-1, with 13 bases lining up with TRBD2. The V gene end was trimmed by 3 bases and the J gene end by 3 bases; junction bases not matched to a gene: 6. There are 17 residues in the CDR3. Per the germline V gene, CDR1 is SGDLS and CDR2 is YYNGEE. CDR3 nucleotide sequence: TGTGCCAGCAGCGCGACTTGGACTAGCGGGAGCTACAATGAGCAGTTCTTC. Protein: CASSATWTSGSYNEQFF.

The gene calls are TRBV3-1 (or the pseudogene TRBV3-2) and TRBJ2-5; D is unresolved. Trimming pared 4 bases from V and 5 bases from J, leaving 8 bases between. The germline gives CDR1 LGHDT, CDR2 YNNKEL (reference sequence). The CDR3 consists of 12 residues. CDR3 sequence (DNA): TGTGCCAGCAGCCGGGCCGGGGAGACCCAGTACTTC. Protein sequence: CASSRAGETQYF.

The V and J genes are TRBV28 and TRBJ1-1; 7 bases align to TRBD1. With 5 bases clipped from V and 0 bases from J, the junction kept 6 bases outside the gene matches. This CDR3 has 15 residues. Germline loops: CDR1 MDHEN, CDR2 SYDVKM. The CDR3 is CASSPTGALNTEAFF. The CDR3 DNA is TGTGCCAGCAGTCCCACAGGGGCCTTGAACACTGAAGCTTTCTTT.

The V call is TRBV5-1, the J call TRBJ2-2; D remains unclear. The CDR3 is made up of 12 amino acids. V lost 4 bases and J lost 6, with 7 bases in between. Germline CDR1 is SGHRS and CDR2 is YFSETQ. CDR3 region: CASSNAAGELFF. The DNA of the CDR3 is TGCGCCAGCAGCAACGCCGCCGGGGAGCTGTTTTTT.

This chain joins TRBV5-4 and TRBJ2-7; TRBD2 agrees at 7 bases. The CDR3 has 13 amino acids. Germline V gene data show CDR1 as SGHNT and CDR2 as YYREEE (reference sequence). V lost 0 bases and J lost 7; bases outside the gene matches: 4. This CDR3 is CASSLGPGGEQYF. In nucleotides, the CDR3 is TGTGCCAGCAGCTTGGGCCCCGGGGGGGAGCAGTACTTC.

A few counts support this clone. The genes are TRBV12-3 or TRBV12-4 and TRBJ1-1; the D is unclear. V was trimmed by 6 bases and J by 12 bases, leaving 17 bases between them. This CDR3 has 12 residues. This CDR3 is CASSRSSTVPFF. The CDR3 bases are TGTGCCAGCAGCCGCTCCAGCACGGTTCCTTTCTTT.

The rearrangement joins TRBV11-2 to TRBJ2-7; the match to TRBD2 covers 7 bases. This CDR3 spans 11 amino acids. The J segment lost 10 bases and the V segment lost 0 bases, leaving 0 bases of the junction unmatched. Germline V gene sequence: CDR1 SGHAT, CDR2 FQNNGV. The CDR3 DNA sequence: TGTGCCAGCAGCTTAGAGACTAGCCAGTACTTC. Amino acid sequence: CASSLETSQYF.

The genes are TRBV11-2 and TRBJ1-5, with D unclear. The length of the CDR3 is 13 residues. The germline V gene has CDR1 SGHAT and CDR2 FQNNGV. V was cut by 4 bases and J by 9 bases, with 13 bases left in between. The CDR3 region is CASSSDTRRPQHF. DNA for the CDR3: TGTGCCAGCAGCTCAGACACCCGTAGGCCCCAGCATTTT.

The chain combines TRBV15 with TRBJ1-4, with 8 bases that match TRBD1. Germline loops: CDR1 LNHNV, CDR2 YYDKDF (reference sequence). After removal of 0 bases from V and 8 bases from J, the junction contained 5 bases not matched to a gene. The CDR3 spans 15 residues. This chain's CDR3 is CATSRDQGAMEKLFF. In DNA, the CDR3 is TGTGCCACCAGCAGAGATCAGGGGGCGATGGAAAAACTGTTTTTT.

The CDR3 loop is CASSLGRDQPQHF. CDR3 sequence (DNA): TGTGCCAGCAGCTTAGGGAGGGATCAGCCCCAGCATTTT. The chain joins TRBV11-1 to TRBJ1-5, with D hard to call. CDR1 and CDR2 from the germline V gene are SGHAT and FQDESV (reference sequence). Trimming removed 1 base from V and 5 bases from J, with 6 bases in between. This CDR3 is 13 amino acids long.

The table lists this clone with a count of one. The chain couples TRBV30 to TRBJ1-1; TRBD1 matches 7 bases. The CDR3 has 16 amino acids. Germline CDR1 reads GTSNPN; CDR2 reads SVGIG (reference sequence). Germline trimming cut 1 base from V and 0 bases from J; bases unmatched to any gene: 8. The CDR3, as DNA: TGTGCCTGGAGTGCCCTGGGCGGACAGGTGAACACTGAAGCTTTCTTT. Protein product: CAWSALGGQVNTEAFF.

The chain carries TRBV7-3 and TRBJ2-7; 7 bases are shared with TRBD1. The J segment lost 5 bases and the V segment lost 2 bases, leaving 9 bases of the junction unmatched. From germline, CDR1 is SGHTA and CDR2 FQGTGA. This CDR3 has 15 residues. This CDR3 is CASSLGLGQADEQYF. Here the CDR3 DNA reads TGTGCCAGCAGCTTAGGTTTAGGACAGGCGGACGAGCAGTACTTC.

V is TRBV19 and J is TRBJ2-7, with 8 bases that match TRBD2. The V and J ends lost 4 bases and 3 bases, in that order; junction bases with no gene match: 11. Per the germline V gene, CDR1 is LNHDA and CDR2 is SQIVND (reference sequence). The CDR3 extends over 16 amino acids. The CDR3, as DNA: TGTGCCAGTAGTACGCGTTTTCGAGCGGGAGTCTACGAGCAGTACTTC. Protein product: CASSTRFRAGVYEQYF.

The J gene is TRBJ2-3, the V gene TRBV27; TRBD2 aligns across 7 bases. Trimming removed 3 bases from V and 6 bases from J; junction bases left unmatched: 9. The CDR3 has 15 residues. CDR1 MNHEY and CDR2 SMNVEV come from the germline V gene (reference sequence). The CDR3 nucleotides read TGTGCCAGCAGTTTGAAGCGGTTGGGGGGGGATACGCAGTATTTT. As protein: CASSLKRLGGDTQYF.

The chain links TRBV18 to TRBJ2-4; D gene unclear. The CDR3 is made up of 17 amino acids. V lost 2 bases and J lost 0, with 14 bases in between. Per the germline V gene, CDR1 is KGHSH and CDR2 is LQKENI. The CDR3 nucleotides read TGTGCCAGCTCACCAATTGGAAACAGTCTAGCCAAAAACATTCAGTACTTC. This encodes CASSPIGNSLAKNIQYF. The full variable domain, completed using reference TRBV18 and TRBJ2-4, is NAGVMQNPRHLVRRRGQEARLRCSPMKGHSHVYWYRQLPEEGLKFMVYLQKENIIDESGMPKERFSAEFPKEGPSILRIQQVVRGDSAAYFCASSPIGNSLAKNIQYFGAGTRLSVL.

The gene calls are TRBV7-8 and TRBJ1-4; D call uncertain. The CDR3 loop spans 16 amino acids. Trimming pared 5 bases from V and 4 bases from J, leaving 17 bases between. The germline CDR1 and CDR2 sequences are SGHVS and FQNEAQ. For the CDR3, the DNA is TGTGCCAGCAGCGCGACCGACCGAGTCATTAATGAAAAACTGTTTTTT. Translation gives CASSATDRVINEKLFF.

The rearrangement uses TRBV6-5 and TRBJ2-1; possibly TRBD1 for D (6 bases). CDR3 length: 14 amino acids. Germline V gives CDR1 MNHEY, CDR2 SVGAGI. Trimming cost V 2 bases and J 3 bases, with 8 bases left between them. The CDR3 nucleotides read TGTGCCAGCAGTTACGGGGGCATCTACAATGAGCAGTTCTTC. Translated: CASSYGGIYNEQFF.

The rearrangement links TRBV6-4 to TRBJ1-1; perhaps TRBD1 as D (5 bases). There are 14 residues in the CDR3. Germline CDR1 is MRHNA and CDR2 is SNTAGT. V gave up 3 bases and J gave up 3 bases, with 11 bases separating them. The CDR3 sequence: CASSEQAGDTEAFF. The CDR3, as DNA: TGTGCCAGCAGTGAACAGGCCGGGGACACTGAAGCTTTCTTT.

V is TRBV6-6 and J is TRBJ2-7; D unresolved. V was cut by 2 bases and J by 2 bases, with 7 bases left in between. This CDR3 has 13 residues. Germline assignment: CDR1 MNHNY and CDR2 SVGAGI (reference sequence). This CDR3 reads CASSYDPPYEQYF. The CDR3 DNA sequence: TGTGCCAGCAGTTACGACCCCCCCTACGAGCAGTACTTC.

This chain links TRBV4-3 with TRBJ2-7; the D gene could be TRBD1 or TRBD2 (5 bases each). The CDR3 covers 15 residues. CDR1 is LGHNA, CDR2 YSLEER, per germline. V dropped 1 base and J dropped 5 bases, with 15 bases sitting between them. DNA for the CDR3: TGCGCCAGCAGCCAAGGCTTGGGGGACCCACACGAGCAGTACTTC. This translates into CASSQGLGDPHEQYF.

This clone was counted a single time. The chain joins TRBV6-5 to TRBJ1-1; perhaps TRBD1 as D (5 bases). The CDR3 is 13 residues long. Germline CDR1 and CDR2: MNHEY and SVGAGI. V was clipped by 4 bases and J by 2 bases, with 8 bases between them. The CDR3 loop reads CASSFTGNTEAFF. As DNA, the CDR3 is TGTGCCAGCAGTTTCACAGGAAACACTGAAGCTTTCTTT.